This TCR beta chain was found in a study of blood T cell repertoires in COVID-19. Study overall: Acute-phase and convalescent COVID-19 samples originated in the United States, Italy and Spain.

Libraries were prepared by immunoSEQ multiplex PCR; TCRdb keeps only in-frame clonotypes and omits some of them. Here the sample spans some 350,000 clones, nearly 90% being singletons. The germline V gene has CDR1 MNHNY and CDR2 SVGAGI (reference sequence). V lost 8 bases and J lost 2; bases outside the gene matches: 12. The CDR3 spans 16 residues. The gene calls are TRBV6-6 and TRBJ2-1; 7 bases are a match to TRBD2. The receptor was isolated from a man between 18 and 29 years old with active or convalescent COVID-19. The sample taken for sequencing was peripheral blood. The chain's CDR3 is CASCEPSGLAYNEQFF. The CDR3 DNA reads TGTGCCAGCTGCGAACCGTCCGGACTAGCCTACAATGAGCAGTTCTTC.